The 16 T cell receptor beta chains reported below all come from one sample, sequenced in a study of blood T cells in healthy people across ages (dated by TCRdb to the mid-2010s). The library relied on 5' RACE. Sequencing was performed on an Illumina HiSeq 2500. A second PCR of 7 to 11 cycles was performed with a sample-barcoded 5' primer and a J-beta primer mix. TCRdb passed the public sequencing reads through fastp at Q25 and MiXCR, retaining productive beta sequences. Records with the same CDR3 protein are collapsed into one entry carrying the most frequent genes and DNA. This sample lists about 800,000 distinct CDR3 sequences; 20% to 25% were detected once. Approximately 3.7% of the sample goes to the ten largest clones. This sample also appeared in a second study, on T cells of mothers and their children.

Sample: blood. The receptors shown here come from a boy between 10 and 17 years old in good health.

This clonotype was observed a handful of times. The rearrangement uses TRBV4-3 and TRBJ1-1; tentatively, D is TRBD1 (5 bases). This CDR3 contains 16 residues. V lost 7 bases and J 4 bases, leaving 22 bases between the germline ends. CDR1 LGHNA and CDR2 YSLEER come from the germline V gene. The CDR3 DNA reads TGCGCCAGCACCAAAATCACCGGGACTGGGGGCACTGAAGCTTTCTTT. This gives the protein CASTKITGTGGTEAFF.

This clonotype occurred a few times. The chain recombines TRBV20-1 with TRBJ1-3; D is unresolved. Germline values: CDR1 DFQATT, CDR2 SNEGSKA (reference sequence). Trimming shortened V by 3 bases and J by 2 bases, and 11 bases separated the two germline ends. This CDR3 is built from 14 residues. The CDR3 DNA follows: TGCAGTGCTAGCGGCTCAGACACTGGAAACACCATATATTTT. Encoded protein: CSASGSDTGNTIYF.

This clonotype was detected a few times. The chain couples TRBV20-1 to TRBJ2-1; D unresolved. V lost 6 bases and J 0 bases, leaving 12 bases between the germline ends. Germline V CDR1 and CDR2: DFQATT, SNEGSKA (reference sequence). The CDR3 has 14 amino acids. Written as DNA, the CDR3 is TGCAGTGCCTACTTTGGTAGCTCCTACAATGAGCAGTTCTTC. This translates into CSAYFGSSYNEQFF.

The J gene is TRBJ2-5, the V gene TRBV20-1; 12 bases fit TRBD2. The DNA matches TRBJ2-7 better at its end, which makes the J call doubtful. The CDR3 loop spans 17 amino acids. Germline lookup yields CDR1 DFQATT and CDR2 SNEGSKA (reference sequence). CDR3 loop: CSARETSGRPSSYEQYF. Written as DNA, the CDR3 is TGCAGTGCTAGAGAAACTAGCGGGAGGCCGAGCTCCTACGAGCAGTACTTC.

The table lists this clonotype with a few counts. The J gene is TRBJ1-5, the V gene TRBV6-2 or TRBV6-3, with TRBD1 identical over 7 bases. Germline CDR1 reads MNHEY; CDR2 reads SVGEGT. CDR3 length: 15 amino acids. V lost 6 bases and J lost 5; bases outside the gene matches: 10. The CDR3 loop reads CASRFDRVPYQPQHF. The CDR3, as DNA: TGTGCCAGCAGATTCGACAGGGTCCCCTATCAGCCCCAGCATTTT.

The rearrangement links TRBV29-1 to TRBJ1-1; D gene uncertain. This CDR3 comprises 12 residues. V shed 3 bases and J shed 5 bases, with 10 bases lying between them. The V gene's germline CDR1 is SQVTM and CDR2 ANQGSEA. CDR3 protein: CSVDLLGTEAFF. CDR3 coding DNA: TGCAGCGTTGATCTCCTGGGGACTGAAGCTTTCTTT.

The chain couples TRBV6-5 to TRBJ1-6, with D tentatively TRBD1 (5 bases). CDR1 is MNHEY, CDR2 SVGAGI, per germline. Deletions cut 2 bases from V and 1 base from J, with 21 bases between. CDR3 size: 20 residues. This CDR3 is CASSYISTHGGVSYNSPLHF. The CDR3 nucleotides are TGTGCCAGCAGTTACATTTCAACCCATGGGGGGGTGTCCTATAATTCACCCCTCCACTTT.

A few counts support this clonotype. The chain is built from TRBV7-6 and TRBJ1-1; maybe TRBD1 (5 bases). Trimming removed 1 base at V and 5 bases at J, with 14 bases between. The germline V gene encodes CDR1 SGHVS and CDR2 FNYEAQ. CDR3 length equals 15 residues. The CDR3 is CASSLEAGVKTEAFF. CDR3 coding DNA: TGTGCCAGCAGCTTAGAGGCGGGGGTAAAGACTGAAGCTTTCTTT.

This clonotype was seen a handful of times. V gene TRBV6-5 combines with J gene TRBJ2-5; D may correspond to TRBD1 or TRBD2 (6 bases each). The J call may be incorrect, as the DNA end agrees better with TRBJ2-7. Germline CDR1 reads MNHEY; CDR2 reads SVGAGI. CDR3 length: 13 residues. Here the CDR3 DNA reads TGTGCCAGCAGTCGGAGGGGGGACTACGAGCAGTACTTC. It is translated as CASSRRGDYEQYF.

The J gene is TRBJ2-1, the V gene TRBV7-2; D is perhaps TRBD2 (6 bases). The CDR3 has 16 residues. The ends were cut back, 3 bases at V and 7 bases at J, with 19 bases in the middle. Germline CDR1 reads SGHTA; CDR2 reads FQGNSA. The CDR3: CASSFFQGLSVNEQFF. CDR3 in DNA: TGTGCCAGCAGCTTTTTCCAGGGACTCTCTGTGAATGAGCAGTTCTTC.

This clonotype turned up a few times. This rearrangement joins TRBV13 to TRBJ2-5; D not certain. Trimming shortened V by 5 bases and J by 0 bases, and 16 bases separated the two germline ends. The CDR3 is 16 amino acids. The germline V gene encodes CDR1 PRHDT and CDR2 FYEKMQ (reference sequence). The CDR3: CASSPGNPWYQETQYF. For the CDR3, the DNA is TGTGCCAGCAGCCCGGGTAACCCTTGGTACCAAGAGACCCAGTACTTC.

There are a few counts of this clonotype. Compared with germline, one end of the junction differs, possibly owing to a read error. The rearrangement joins TRBV4-3 to TRBJ1-1; 8 bases are shared with TRBD1. Germline assignment: CDR1 LGHNA and CDR2 YSLEER. CDR3 length: 13 amino acids. DNA of the CDR3: TGCGCCGGCAGCCAAGACAGGGGAGGGGAAGCTTTCTTT. Amino acid sequence: CAGSQDRGGEAFF.

The sample holds a few counts of this clonotype. The genes are TRBV30 and TRBJ1-2; D not certain. Germline V gene lookup returns CDR1 GTSNPN and CDR2 SVGIG (reference sequence). V was shortened by 2 bases and J by 4 bases, with 14 bases between the two germline ends. The CDR3 spans 14 residues. The DNA for the CDR3 is TGTGCCTGGAGTCCCCCCCCGGGAACCTATGGCTACACCTTC. Its translation: CAWSPPPGTYGYTF.

This clonotype was recorded a few times. This rearrangement joins TRBV7-8 to TRBJ2-1; D unclear. The CDR3 runs to 14 residues. CDR1 is SGHVS, CDR2 FQNEAQ, per germline. The V and J ends lost 7 bases and 0 bases respectively, with 10 bases between them. The CDR3 here is CASIGPYSYNEQFF. The CDR3 bases are TGTGCCAGCATAGGGCCCTACTCCTACAATGAGCAGTTCTTC.

This chain's CDR3 is CASSAGASGGGKTQYF. CDR3 bases: TGTGCCAGCAGCGCCGGGGCTAGCGGGGGGGGAAAGACCCAGTACTTC. The chain employs TRBV7-2 and TRBJ2-5; 12 nucleotides agree with TRBD2. Trimming took 5 bases from V and 6 from J; bases not matched to a gene: 10. The CDR3 loop spans 16 amino acids. Per the germline V gene, CDR1 is SGHTA and CDR2 is FQGNSA.

CDR3 region: CASSGRDRRLAEQYF. Written as DNA, the CDR3 is TGTGCCAGCAGCGGCCGGGACAGAAGATTAGCCGAGCAGTACTTC. The chain carries TRBV27 and TRBJ2-7, with 7 nucleotides matching TRBD1. Trimming took 6 bases from V and 6 from J; bases not matched to a gene: 14. Germline CDR1 reads MNHEY; CDR2 reads SMNVEV (reference sequence). The CDR3 is 15 residues long.